Each of the 19 T cell receptor beta chains below was sequenced from the same sample in a study of T cell responses to AZD1222 COVID-19 vaccine. Profiling relied on immunoSEQ multiplex PCR, and the TCRdb table lists in-frame clones only, not all of them. The data contain 150,000 or so clones, over 85% of them singletons. The sequences come from peripheral blood, collected on day 0 of AZD1222 vaccination. The receptor source for this set is an adult in good health.

The chain combines TRBV6-4 with TRBJ2-1; D is unclear. Germline CDR1 reads MRHNA; CDR2 reads SNTAGT. CDR3 length: 13 amino acids. The ends were cut back, 0 bases at V and 9 bases at J, with 9 bases in the middle. In DNA, the CDR3 is TGTGCCAGCAGTGACTCCGGGCCGGGTGAGCAGTTCTTC. Its protein product is CASSDSGPGEQFF.

This rearrangement joins TRBV20-1 to TRBJ1-1; 8 bases align to TRBD1. This CDR3 contains 11 residues. Germline lookup yields CDR1 DFQATT and CDR2 SNEGSKA (reference sequence). The ends lost 5 bases at V and 9 bases at J; junction bases unmatched: 5. The CDR3 here is CSALTGGKAFF. The CDR3 nucleotides are TGCAGTGCTCTAACAGGGGGGAAAGCTTTCTTT.

The chain is built from TRBV11-2 and TRBJ1-6; possibly TRBD1 for D (5 bases). CDR1 and CDR2 from the germline V gene are SGHAT and FQNNGV. The CDR3 extends over 15 amino acids. Trimming took 1 base from V and 10 from J, leaving 14 bases between them. The CDR3 reads CASSLGRGDLSPLHF. The CDR3 DNA reads TGTGCCAGCAGCTTAGGCAGAGGGGACCTCTCACCCCTCCACTTT.

The J gene is TRBJ1-2, the V gene TRBV4-3; D uncertain. This CDR3 region has 14 residues. The ends were cut back, 4 bases at V and 5 bases at J, with 14 bases in the middle. In germline, CDR1 is LGHNA, CDR2 YSLEER. CDR3 region: CASSPQPDIYGYTF. As DNA, the CDR3 is TGCGCCAGCAGCCCCCAGCCCGACATTTATGGCTACACCTTC.

The V gene is TRBV12-3 or TRBV12-4, the J gene TRBJ2-2; D might be TRBD1 (5 bases). Trimming removed 6 bases at V and 7 bases at J, with 9 bases between. This CDR3 contains 12 residues. The CDR3 spells CASRTTDGELFF. The CDR3, as DNA: TGTGCCAGCAGGACGACAGACGGGGAGCTGTTTTTT.

The V call is TRBV7-9, the J call TRBJ1-1; possibly TRBD1 for D (5 bases). V lost 5 bases and J 4 bases, leaving 17 bases between the germline ends. CDR3 length: 15 residues. Germline V CDR1 and CDR2: SEHNR, FQNEAQ (reference sequence). In DNA, the CDR3 is TGTGCCAGCAGCCCCGGTTGGGGGGAAATCACTGAAGCTTTCTTT. Its protein is CASSPGWGEITEAFF.

The V gene is TRBV5-1, the J gene TRBJ2-7; no reliable D call. V dropped 3 bases and J dropped 6 bases, with 13 bases sitting between them. CDR3 length equals 13 residues. Germline V gives CDR1 SGHRS, CDR2 YFSETQ. The CDR3 coding sequence is TGCGCCAGCAGCTCGAAACCGGGCCTCGAGCAGTACTTC. Translation: CASSSKPGLEQYF. Using reference TRBV5-1 and TRBJ2-7 for the parts outside the CDR3, the full variable domain is KAGVTQTPRYLIKTRGQQVTLSCSPISGHRSVSWYQQTPGQGLQFLFEYFSETQRNKGNFPGRFSGRQFSNSRSEMNVSTLELGDSALYLCASSSKPGLEQYFGPGTRLTVT.

The chain employs TRBV30 and TRBJ1-5; TRBD1 aligns across 7 bases. V shed 2 bases, J shed 6 bases, and the junction held 4 bases outside the gene matches. The CDR3 is 13 residues long. Germline lookup yields CDR1 GTSNPN and CDR2 SVGIG (reference sequence). The CDR3 here is CAWSTRGGQPQHF. The CDR3 DNA reads as TGTGCCTGGAGTACCAGGGGGGGTCAGCCCCAGCATTTT.

The chain employs TRBV7-3 and TRBJ1-2; TRBD1 might be the D (6 bases). Germline V gene data show CDR1 as SGHTA and CDR2 as FQGTGA. The CDR3 length is 13 residues. The germline V and J ends were trimmed by 1 base and 6 bases, with 9 bases remaining between them. The chain's CDR3 is CASSLNRAHGYTF. CDR3 bases: TGTGCCAGCAGCTTAAACAGGGCCCATGGCTACACCTTC.

The chain has TRBV6-2 or TRBV6-3 and TRBJ2-7; TRBD1 agrees at 7 bases. The V gene's germline CDR1 is MNHEY and CDR2 SVGEGT. The CDR3 has 17 residues. J lost 3 bases, V lost 6 bases, and 17 bases had no gene match. The CDR3 region is CASSPNPPGQTDYEQYF. CDR3 coding DNA: TGTGCCAGCAGCCCTAATCCACCGGGACAGACCGACTACGAGCAGTACTTC.

This chain links TRBV6-5 with TRBJ1-1; no clear D. Germline CDR1 is MNHEY and CDR2 is SVGAGI. Trimming shortened V by 6 bases and J by 1 base, and 15 bases separated the two germline ends. CDR3 length equals 15 residues. CDR3 DNA sequence: TGTGCCAGCAGCCGGACCCCGCCGGAGAACACTGAAGCTTTCTTT. Protein: CASSRTPPENTEAFF.

The gene calls are TRBV20-1 and TRBJ2-2, with D possibly TRBD1 on 6 matching bases. There are 13 residues in the CDR3. Germline values: CDR1 DFQATT, CDR2 SNEGSKA (reference sequence). Trimming took off 3 bases at V and 6 bases at J, with 11 bases between the two ends. The CDR3: CSASPGQPGELFF. The CDR3 DNA is TGCAGTGCTAGTCCTGGACAGCCCGGGGAGCTGTTTTTT.

The chain is built from TRBV18 and TRBJ1-2; 9 bases align to TRBD1. CDR1 is KGHSH and CDR2 is LQKENI in the germline V gene. This CDR3 has 15 amino acids. Trimming took 0 bases from V and 4 from J; bases not matched to a gene: 3. The CDR3 sequence is CASSPPGTGSYGYTF. CDR3 DNA sequence: TGTGCCAGCTCACCACCCGGGACAGGGTCCTATGGCTACACCTTC.

The V and J genes are TRBV7-2 and TRBJ1-1, with no clear D. The CDR3 contains 13 residues. CDR1 is SGHTA and CDR2 is FQGNSA in the germline V gene. V gave up 5 bases and J gave up 3 bases, with 10 bases separating them. Here the CDR3 reads CASSQGFYTEAFF. CDR3 nucleotide sequence: TGTGCCAGCAGCCAAGGCTTCTACACTGAAGCTTTCTTT.

This chain joins TRBV7-8 and TRBJ1-5, with 8 bases matching TRBD1. This CDR3 is 15 amino acids long. Germline lookup yields CDR1 SGHVS and CDR2 FQNEAQ. The J segment lost 0 bases and the V segment lost 5 bases, leaving 3 bases of the junction unmatched. The CDR3 sequence: CASSLGTGSNQPQHF. CDR3 DNA sequence: TGTGCCAGCAGCCTGGGGACAGGTAGCAATCAGCCCCAGCATTTT.

The chain couples TRBV4-1 to TRBJ1-4; 8 nucleotides agree with TRBD1. The length of the CDR3 is 17 residues. The germline gives CDR1 MGHRA, CDR2 YSYEKL. V was clipped by 1 base and J by 4 bases; unmatched bases: 8. In nucleotides, the CDR3 is TGCGCCAGCAGCCAAGCTGGGACAGGAGGTGGTAATGAAAAACTGTTTTTT. Protein: CASSQAGTGGGNEKLFF.

This clone was picked up one time. CDR3 protein: CASSDGQGAGYTF. CDR3 nucleotides: TGCGCCAGCAGCGACGGACAGGGAGCGGGCTACACCTTC. This sequence joins TRBV5-1 and TRBJ1-2; 8 bases fit TRBD1. After removal of 4 bases from V and 8 bases from J, the junction contained 7 bases not matched to a gene. Germline lookup yields CDR1 SGHRS and CDR2 YFSETQ. The CDR3 has 13 residues.

CDR3 nucleotide sequence: TGTGCAAGTCGCTTAAAGATTAGTTATGGGCGGGAGGGCCAAAGAAGCACAGATACGCAGTATTTT. Translation: CASRLKISYGREGQRSTDTQYF. This chain uses TRBV12-2 with TRBJ2-3; the table calls TRBD2, which could not be checked here. TRBV12-2 corresponds to a pseudogene. The CDR3 runs 22 residues.

The CDR3 sequence: CASSLLTSGPYEQYF. In DNA, the CDR3 is TGTGCCAGCAGTCTTCTGACTAGCGGACCCTACGAGCAGTACTTC. The chain joins TRBV3-1 (or the pseudogene TRBV3-2) to TRBJ2-7; 9 bases agree with TRBD2. The germline CDR1 and CDR2 sequences are LGHDT and YNNKEL (reference sequence). This CDR3 has 15 residues. J was trimmed by 2 bases and V by 6 bases; bases with no gene match: 8.